This TCR beta chain emerged from a study of blood T cell repertoires in COVID-19. Study overall: There were acute and convalescent COVID-19 samples, and they came from the United States, Italy and Spain. T cells, B-cell-depleted T cells, or PBMCs supplied cDNA or gDNA.

As handled by the study authors: Nucleated cell number was recorded as an estimate derived from reference gene primer amplification. Clones were read by immunoSEQ multiplex PCR, and TCRdb kept only the in-frame ones, dropping some. V, J and clone size are those of that table, while D and trimming were read from the DNA. The repertoire holds approximately 260,000 clones, with 89% as singletons. Germline V gene lookup returns CDR1 DFQATT and CDR2 SNEGSKA (reference sequence). V dropped 3 bases and J dropped 3; count of bases not matched to a gene: 7. The CDR3 loop spans 14 amino acids. Sequences were obtained from peripheral blood. V and J are TRBV20-1 and TRBJ2-7; 8 bases fit TRBD2. The sequence came from a man aged 45 to 65 with acute or convalescent COVID-19. This CDR3 is CSASPAGAVYEQYF. CDR3 coding DNA: TGCAGTGCTAGTCCAGCGGGGGCTGTCTACGAGCAGTACTTC.